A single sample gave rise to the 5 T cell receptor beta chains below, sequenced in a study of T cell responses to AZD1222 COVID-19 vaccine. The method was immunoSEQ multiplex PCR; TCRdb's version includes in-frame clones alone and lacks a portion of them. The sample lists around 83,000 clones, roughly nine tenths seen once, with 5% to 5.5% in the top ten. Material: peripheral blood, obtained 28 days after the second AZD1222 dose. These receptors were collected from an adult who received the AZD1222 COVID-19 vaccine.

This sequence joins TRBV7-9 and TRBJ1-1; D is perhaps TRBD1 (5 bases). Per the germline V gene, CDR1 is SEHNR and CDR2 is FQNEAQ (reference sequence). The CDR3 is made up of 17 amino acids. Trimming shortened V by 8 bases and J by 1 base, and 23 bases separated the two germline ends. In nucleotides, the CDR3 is TGTGCCAGCTCCACGGACCGCTACGCGACAGCGAACACTGAAGCTTTCTTT. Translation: CASSTDRYATANTEAFF.

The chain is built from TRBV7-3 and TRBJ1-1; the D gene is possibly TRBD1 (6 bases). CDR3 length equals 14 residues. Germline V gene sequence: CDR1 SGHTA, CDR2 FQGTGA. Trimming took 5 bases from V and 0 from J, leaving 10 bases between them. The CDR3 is CASSPTGMNTEAFF. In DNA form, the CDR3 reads TGTGCCAGCAGCCCAACAGGGATGAACACTGAAGCTTTCTTT.

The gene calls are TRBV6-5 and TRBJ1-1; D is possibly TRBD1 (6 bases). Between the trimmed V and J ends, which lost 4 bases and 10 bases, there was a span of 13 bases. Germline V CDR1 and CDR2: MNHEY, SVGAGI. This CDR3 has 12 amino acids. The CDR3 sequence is CASSSQTGSAFF. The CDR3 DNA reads TGTGCCAGCAGTTCACAAACAGGGTCAGCTTTCTTT.

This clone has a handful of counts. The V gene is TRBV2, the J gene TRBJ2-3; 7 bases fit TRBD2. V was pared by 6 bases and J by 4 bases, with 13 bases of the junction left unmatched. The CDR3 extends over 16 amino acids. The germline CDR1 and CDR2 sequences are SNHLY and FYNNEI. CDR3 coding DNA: TGTGCCAGCAGGCGGACTAGGGAAACTAGGGCAGATACGCAGTATTTT. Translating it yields CASRRTRETRADTQYF. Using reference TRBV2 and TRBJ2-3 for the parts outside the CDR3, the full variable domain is EPEVTQTPSHQVTQMGQEVILRCVPISNHLYFYWYRQILGQKVEFLVSFYNNEISEKSEIFDDQFSVERPDGSNFTLKIRSTKLEDSAMYFCASRRTRETRADTQYFGPGTRLTVL.

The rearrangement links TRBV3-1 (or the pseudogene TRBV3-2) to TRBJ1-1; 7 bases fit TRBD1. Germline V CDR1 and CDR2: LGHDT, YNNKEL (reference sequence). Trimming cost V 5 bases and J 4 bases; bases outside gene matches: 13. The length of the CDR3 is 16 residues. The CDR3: CASSTYNRGSSTEAFF. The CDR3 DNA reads TGTGCCAGCAGCACCTACAACAGGGGTTCGAGCACTGAAGCTTTCTTT.